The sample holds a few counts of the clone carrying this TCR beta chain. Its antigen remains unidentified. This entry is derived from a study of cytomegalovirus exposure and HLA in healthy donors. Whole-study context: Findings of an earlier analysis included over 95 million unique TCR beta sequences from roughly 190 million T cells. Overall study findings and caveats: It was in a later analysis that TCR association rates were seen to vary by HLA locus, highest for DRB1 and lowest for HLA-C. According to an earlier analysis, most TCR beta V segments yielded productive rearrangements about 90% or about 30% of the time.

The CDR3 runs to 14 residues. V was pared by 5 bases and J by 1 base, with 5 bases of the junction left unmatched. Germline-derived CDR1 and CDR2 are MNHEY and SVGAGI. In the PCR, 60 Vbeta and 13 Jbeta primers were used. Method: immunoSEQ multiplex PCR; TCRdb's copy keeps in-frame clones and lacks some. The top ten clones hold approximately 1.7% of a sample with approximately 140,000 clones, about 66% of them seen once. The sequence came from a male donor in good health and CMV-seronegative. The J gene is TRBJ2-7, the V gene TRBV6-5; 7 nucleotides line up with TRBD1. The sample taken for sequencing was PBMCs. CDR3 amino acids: CASSVGTESYEQYF. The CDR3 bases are TGTGCCAGCAGTGTAGGGACAGAGTCCTACGAGCAGTACTTC.